One and the same sample provided the 14 T cell receptor beta chains below, sequenced in a study of patients and donors after allogeneic stem cell transplantation (dated by TCRdb to the early 2020s). Receptor libraries were prepared by RT-PCR. Data came from a NextSeq 550. TCRdb's own reprocessing of the public reads used fastp at Q25 and MiXCR and kept productive beta chains. Every distinct CDR3 protein forms one entry, paired with its most common genes and DNA. This sample lists about a million distinct CDR3 sequences; more than 15% were detected once. Together, the top ten hold around 6% of the sample. The sequenced sample was blood, either unsorted or a sorted T cell fraction (not recorded which). The receptors were sampled from a human donor who was either an allogeneic HSCT recipient or a stem cell or donor lymphocyte infusion donor (not recorded which). It is not recorded whose cells these are; they may come from a transplant donor.

This clonotype has just a few counts. The rearrangement joins TRBV10-3 to TRBJ1-1; no clear D gene. Trimming took 6 bases from V and 4 from J, leaving 6 bases between them. This CDR3 contains 11 residues. Per germline, CDR1 ENHRY and CDR2 SYGVKD. This CDR3 is CAIRGLTEAFF. For the CDR3, the DNA is TGTGCCATCAGGGGCCTCACTGAAGCTTTCTTT.

The chain has TRBV7-2 and TRBJ2-7; 8 bases line up with TRBD1. With V trimmed by 1 base and J by 8 bases, 7 bases remained unmatched. The CDR3 is made up of 14 amino acids. Germline CDR1 SGHTA, CDR2 FQGNSA. CDR3 protein: CASSLVGAGGKQYF. CDR3 coding DNA: TGTGCCAGCAGCTTAGTAGGGGCAGGGGGCAAGCAGTACTTC. Supplemented by reference TRBV7-2 and TRBJ2-7, the full variable domain reads GAGVSQSPSNKVTEKGKDVELRCDPISGHTALYWYRQSLGQGLEFLIYFQGNSAPDKSGLPSDRFSAERTGGSVSTLTIQRTQQEDSAVYLCASSLVGAGGKQYFGPGTRLTVT.

This clonotype was seen a few times. The rearrangement links TRBV7-9 to TRBJ2-7; 9 nucleotides match TRBD1. V lost 5 bases, J lost 1 base, and 6 bases stayed unmatched. This CDR3 contains 15 residues. Germline assignment: CDR1 SEHNR and CDR2 FQNEAQ (reference sequence). CDR3 bases: TGTGCCAGCAGCGTAGGCGGGACAGGGTCCTACGAGCAGTACTTC. Protein sequence: CASSVGGTGSYEQYF.

This clonotype was counted only a few times. The rearrangement joins TRBV11-2 to TRBJ2-1, with 7 bases lining up with TRBD2. The CDR3 is made up of 12 amino acids. Germline lookup yields CDR1 SGHAT and CDR2 FQNNGV. The trim removed 0 bases at V and 10 bases at J, leaving 0 bases unmatched. CDR3 sequence reads: CASSLDGREQFF. The CDR3 coding sequence is TGTGCCAGCAGCTTAGACGGGAGGGAGCAGTTCTTC. The whole variable domain, filled in from reference TRBV11-2 and TRBJ2-1, reads EAGVAQSPRYKIIEKRQSVAFWCNPISGHATLYWYQQILGQGPKLLIQFQNNGVVDDSQLPKDRFSAERLKGVDSTLKIQPAKLEDSAVYLCASSLDGREQFFGPGTRLTVL.

The table lists this clonotype with a few counts. The gene calls are TRBV5-1 and TRBJ2-6, with 7 bases aligning to TRBD1. The CDR3 spans 16 residues. V trimming: 2 bases; J trimming: 4 bases; junction bases outside the gene matches: 6. Germline CDR1 and CDR2: SGHRS and YFSETQ. CDR3 nucleotide sequence: TGCGCCAGCAGCTTAACAGGGGCTAAGGGGGCCAACGTCCTGACTTTC. Amino acids: CASSLTGAKGANVLTF.

The chain recombines TRBV12-3 or TRBV12-4 with TRBJ2-7, with D unresolved. This CDR3 is 13 amino acids long. V was shortened by 1 base and J by 4 bases, with 8 bases between the two germline ends. This CDR3 reads CASSLVPQYEQYF. CDR3 sequence (DNA): TGTGCCAGCAGTTTAGTCCCCCAGTACGAGCAGTACTTC.

This clonotype was counted ten times or more. The chain couples TRBV12-3 or TRBV12-4 to TRBJ1-6; D call uncertain. The CDR3 consists of 17 residues. Trimming took 1 base from V and 0 from J, leaving 10 bases between them. CDR3 residues: CASSLGHLSSYNSPLHF. CDR3 DNA: TGTGCCAGCAGTTTAGGGCACCTGAGCTCCTATAATTCACCCCTCCACTTT.

J is TRBJ2-5 and V is TRBV29-1; no reliable D call. From germline, CDR1 is SQVTM and CDR2 ANQGSEA. Trimming pared 4 bases from V and 4 bases from J, leaving 10 bases between. The CDR3 runs 12 residues. The CDR3 is CSVGMGTETQYF. CDR3 nucleotide sequence: TGCAGCGTTGGGATGGGAACAGAGACCCAGTACTTC.

This clonotype was detected only a few times. CDR3 amino acids: CAWKNGGPVRTDTQYF. CDR3 bases: TGTGCCTGGAAAAACGGGGGGCCCGTTCGCACAGATACGCAGTATTTT. This chain connects TRBV30 to TRBJ2-3; tentative D call: TRBD2 (7 bases). V dropped 4 bases and J dropped 1 base, with 18 bases sitting between them. The CDR3 runs 16 residues. Germline V gene data show CDR1 as GTSNPN and CDR2 as SVGIG (reference sequence).

This rearrangement joins TRBV6-1 to TRBJ1-2; D uncertain. The CDR3 spans 16 residues. Germline V gene lookup returns CDR1 MNHNS and CDR2 SASEGT. Trimming shortened V by 8 bases and J by 2 bases, and 21 bases separated the two germline ends. CDR3 in amino acids: CASRMLNSIRNYGYTF. The CDR3 DNA reads TGTGCCAGCCGAATGCTTAACAGTATCAGGAACTATGGCTACACCTTC.

This CDR3 is CSASLSGPVFGYTF. The CDR3 DNA reads TGCAGTGCTAGCCTTTCAGGGCCTGTGTTTGGCTACACCTTC. This sequence joins TRBV20-1 and TRBJ1-2, with D possibly matching TRBD1 (5 bases). Trimming pared 3 bases from V and 7 bases from J, leaving 18 bases between. Germline CDR1 is DFQATT and CDR2 is SNEGSKA (reference sequence). CDR3 size: 14 residues.

This clonotype came up many times. The chain uses TRBV29-1 and TRBJ1-1; 8 nucleotides align to TRBD1. Germline CDR1 SQVTM, CDR2 ANQGSEA. With V trimmed by 6 bases and J by 4 bases, 4 bases remained unmatched. The CDR3 totals 12 residues. In DNA, the CDR3 is TGCAGCGTCGACAGGGGCGGCACTGAAGCTTTCTTT. Translated: CSVDRGGTEAFF.

This clonotype was observed at least ten times. Mismatch with germline at one junction end may stem from a read error. The V call is TRBV7-7, the J call TRBJ2-1; 7 bases align to TRBD2. The CDR3 has 13 amino acids. CDR1 is SSHAT and CDR2 is FNYEAQ in the germline V gene (reference sequence). The CDR3 DNA is TGTGCTAGCAGCTTAGTACGGGGGGACGAGCAGTTCTTC. Protein product: CASSLVRGDEQFF.

This chain uses TRBV19 with TRBJ1-5; D call uncertain. Germline CDR1 LNHDA, CDR2 SQIVND (reference sequence). V gave up 7 bases and J gave up 2 bases, with 15 bases separating them. CDR3 length: 15 amino acids. The CDR3 spells CASTPMGRGNQPQHF. As DNA, the CDR3 is TGTGCCAGTACCCCGATGGGCCGAGGCAATCAGCCCCAGCATTTT.